This record covers a single TCR beta chain. At least ten counts were recorded for this clonotype. The antigen it recognizes is unknown. Qualities for individual bases were not recorded, and no much larger clone is one base off. The patients picked for sequencing were ones in whom flow cytometry had shown an expansion of CD8+CD57+ cells. Every patient had severe acquired aplastic anemia, diagnosed using the International Study of Aplastic Anemia and Agranulocytosis and Camitta criteria. No therapy had been received by the patients at the time of blood sampling. The study deep-sequenced TCR repertoires of sorted CD4+ and CD8+ blood T cells from severe aplastic anemia patients and healthy subjects. In the USA, patient enrollment took place under clinicaltrials.gov protocols 00001620, 01623167, 00001397, 00071045, 00081523 and 00961064. Ficoll-Paque density gradient centrifugation was used to isolate peripheral blood mononuclear cells. Before DNA was extracted, CD4+ and CD8+ T cells were sorted using either FACS or magnetic beads.

Profiling of TCR beta VDJ combinations and CDR3 sequences used genomic DNA as the template. An Illumina HiSeq 2000 was used for TCR repertoire sequencing. The paper's processing steps were these. TRBV/TRBJ rearrangement plots, CDR3 size and DJ length profiles, and Simpson's diversity index were used to assess repertoires. The immunodominant clone was defined as the most abundant DNA sequence in deep sequencing data. CDR3 amino acid sequences were screened for sharing across subjects and compared with published repertoires and the VDJdb database. TCRdb ran its own pipeline on the public reads, namely fastp trimming at Q25 and MiXCR clone calling, and kept in-frame beta chains. Merged by CDR3 protein, the rows form single entries marked with the most common genes and DNA. TCRdb's processing, not the authors' own work, is the source of the V and J calls. Across this sample there are some 160,000 distinct CDR3 sequences, with over 40% seen only once. The top ten constitute roughly 2.9% of the sample.

The source of the sample is a study of CD8+CD57+ T cells in acquired aplastic anemia (dated by TCRdb to 2016 to 2019). About the investigation overall: Extracted DNA from sorted CD4+ and CD8+ cells averaged approximately 3 ug, ranging from roughly 0.19 to 27.4 ug. CD8+CD57+ expansion was defined as frequency above the mean frequency observed in healthy subjects.

Including the terminal cysteine and phenylalanine, the CDR3 comprises 15 residues. Kept here is only the CDR3 DNA, which spans 45 bases and is read in frame from base 1. The trim is 2 bases for V and 2 bases for J, with a gap of 7 bases between the germline ends. CDR1 and CDR2 (MNHEY, SVGAGI) derive from the germline V gene. What the research found in general, with its limitations: Roughly 30 CD8+ CDR3 sequences were found to be shared between patients and controls, but these sequences appeared to be highly expressed in patients and within the immunodominant clones of the patients. CD8+ Simpson's diversity did not differ significantly between patients and healthy controls (P=0.060).

The receptor was isolated from a human donor with aplastic anemia. The sequenced sample was sorted CD4+, CD8+, or CD8+CD57+ T cells (not recorded which) from PBMCs. Recombination joined TRBV6-5 with TRBJ2-6; the D segment could be TRBD2, given 5 matching bases. The CDR3 reads as follows: CASSYEGAGANVLTF. The bases read TGTGCCAGCAGTTACGAGGGAGCTGGGGCCAACGTCCTGACTTTC.